This T cell receptor (beta chain) was sequenced for a study of identical twins. As regards this clonotype: Its antigen is unknown. An end of the junction differs from the germline gene, which may be a read error.

TCRdb recomputed calls from the 5' RACE reads with MiXCR, one row per CDR3 protein. The sample lists around 250,000 distinct CDR3 sequences, around 8.3% occurring once. Overall study findings and caveats: Abundant cord blood beta clonotypes carried fewer insertions; memory repertoires showed none.

CDR1 and CDR2 (germline): LGHNA, YNFKEQ. The CDR3 consists of 15 residues. The sample was also linked to a second study, of yellow fever vaccine responses in identical twins. That study adds: Among the twins, the vaccine T cell response reportedly seemed partly convergent and partly personalized.

Input material: CD8+ T cells sorted from blood. The clonotype was recovered from a woman between 18 and 30 years old in good health. The chain is built from TRBV4-2 and TRBJ2-7; 8 bases match TRBD1. The CDR3: CASSQGQESSYEHYF. In DNA, the CDR3 is TGTGCCAGCAGCCAGGGACAGGAGAGCTCCTACGAGCATTACTTC.